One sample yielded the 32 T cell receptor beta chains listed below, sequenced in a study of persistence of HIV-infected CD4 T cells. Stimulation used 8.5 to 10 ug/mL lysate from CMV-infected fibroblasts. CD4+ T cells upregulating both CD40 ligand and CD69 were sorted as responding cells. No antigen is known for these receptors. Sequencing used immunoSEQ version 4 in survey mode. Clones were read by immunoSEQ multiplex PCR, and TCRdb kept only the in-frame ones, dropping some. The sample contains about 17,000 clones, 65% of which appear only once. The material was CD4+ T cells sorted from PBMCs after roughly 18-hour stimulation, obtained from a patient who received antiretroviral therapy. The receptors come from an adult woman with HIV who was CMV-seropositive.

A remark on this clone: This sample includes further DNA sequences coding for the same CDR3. DNA of the CDR3: TGTGCCAGCAGCTTGACTGGGGACAGGGGGAATTCACCCCTCCACTTT. Its translation is CASSLTGDRGNSPLHF. V is TRBV7-3 and J is TRBJ1-6; TRBD1 agrees at 11 bases. Germline V gene sequence: CDR1 SGHTA, CDR2 FQGTGA. The junction had 5 bases not matched to a gene; V was cut back by 3 bases and J by 7 bases. This CDR3 spans 16 amino acids.

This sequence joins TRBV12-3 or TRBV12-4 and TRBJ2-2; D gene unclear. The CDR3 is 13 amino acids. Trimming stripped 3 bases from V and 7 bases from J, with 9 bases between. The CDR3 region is CASSFETLGELFF. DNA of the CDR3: TGTGCCAGCAGTTTCGAAACACTCGGGGAGCTGTTTTTT.

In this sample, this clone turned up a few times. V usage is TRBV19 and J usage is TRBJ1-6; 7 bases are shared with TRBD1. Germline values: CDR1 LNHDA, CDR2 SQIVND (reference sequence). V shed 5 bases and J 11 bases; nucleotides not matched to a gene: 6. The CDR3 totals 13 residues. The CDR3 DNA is TGTGCCAGTAGTGAGAGACAGGGAACACCCCTCCACTTT. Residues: CASSERQGTPLHF.

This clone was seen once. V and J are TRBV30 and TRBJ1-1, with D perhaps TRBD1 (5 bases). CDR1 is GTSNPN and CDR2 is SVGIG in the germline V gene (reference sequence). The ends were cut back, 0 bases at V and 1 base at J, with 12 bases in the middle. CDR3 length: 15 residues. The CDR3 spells CAWSVWGSENTEAFF. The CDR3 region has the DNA TGTGCCTGGAGTGTATGGGGGTCAGAGAACACTGAAGCTTTCTTT.

In DNA, the CDR3 is TGTGCCTGGAGTGGGTCGATCTCTGGAAACACCATATATTTT. Amino acid sequence: CAWSGSISGNTIYF. The genes are TRBV30 and TRBJ1-3; D not resolved. Germline CDR1 GTSNPN, CDR2 SVGIG (reference sequence). This CDR3 has 14 residues. V lost 1 base and J lost 0, with 7 bases in between.

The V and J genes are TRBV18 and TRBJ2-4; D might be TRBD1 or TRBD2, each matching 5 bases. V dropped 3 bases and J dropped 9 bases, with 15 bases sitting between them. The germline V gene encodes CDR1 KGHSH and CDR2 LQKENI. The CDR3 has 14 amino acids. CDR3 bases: TGTGCCAGCTCACCCGGGACCCCGTCGAGCATTCAGTACTTC. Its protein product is CASSPGTPSSIQYF.

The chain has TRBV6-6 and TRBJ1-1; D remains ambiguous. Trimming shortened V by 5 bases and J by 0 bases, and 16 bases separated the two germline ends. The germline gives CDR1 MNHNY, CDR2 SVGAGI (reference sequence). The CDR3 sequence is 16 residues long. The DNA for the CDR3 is TGTGCCAGCAGTACACCCGTTGCCCGGGTGAACACTGAAGCTTTCTTT. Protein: CASSTPVARVNTEAFF.

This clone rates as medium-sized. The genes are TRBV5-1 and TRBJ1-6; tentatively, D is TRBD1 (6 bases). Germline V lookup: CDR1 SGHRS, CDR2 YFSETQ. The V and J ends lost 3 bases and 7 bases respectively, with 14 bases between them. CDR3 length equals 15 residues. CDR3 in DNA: TGCGCCAGCAGCTGGTTGGAAGGGGGGAATTCACCCCTCCACTTT. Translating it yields CASSWLEGGNSPLHF.

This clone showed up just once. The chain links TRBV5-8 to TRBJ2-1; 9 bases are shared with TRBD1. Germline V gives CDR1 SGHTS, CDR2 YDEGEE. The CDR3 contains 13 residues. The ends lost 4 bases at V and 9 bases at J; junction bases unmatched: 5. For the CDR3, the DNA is TGTGCCAGCAGCATCGGACAGGGGCGTGAGCAGTTCTTC. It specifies CASSIGQGREQFF.

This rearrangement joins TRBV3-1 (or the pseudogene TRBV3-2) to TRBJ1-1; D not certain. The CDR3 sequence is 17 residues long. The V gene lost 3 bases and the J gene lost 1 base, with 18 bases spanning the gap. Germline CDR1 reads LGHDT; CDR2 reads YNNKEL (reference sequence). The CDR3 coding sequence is TGTGCCAGCAGCCATCTGACAACTACGACCCCGAACACTGAAGCTTTCTTT. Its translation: CASSHLTTTTPNTEAFF.

CDR3 protein: CASSLGTSNYGYTF. The DNA of the CDR3 is TGCGCCAGCAGCTTGGGGACCAGCAACTATGGCTACACCTTC. This chain uses TRBV5-1 with TRBJ1-2; D is unresolved. The germline gives CDR1 SGHRS, CDR2 YFSETQ. The CDR3 consists of 14 residues. V lost 0 bases and J 2 bases, leaving 8 bases between the germline ends. The complete variable domain, with remaining parts taken from reference TRBV5-1 and TRBJ1-2, reads KAGVTQTPRYLIKTRGQQVTLSCSPISGHRSVSWYQQTPGQGLQFLFEYFSETQRNKGNFPGRFSGRQFSNSRSEMNVSTLELGDSALYLCASSLGTSNYGYTFGSGTRLTVV.

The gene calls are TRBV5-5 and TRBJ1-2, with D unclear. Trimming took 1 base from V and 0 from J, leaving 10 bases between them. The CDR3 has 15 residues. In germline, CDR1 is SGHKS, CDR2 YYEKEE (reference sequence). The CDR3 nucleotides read TGTGCCAGCAGCTTGAGCGGGAAGGCTAACTATGGCTACACCTTC. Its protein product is CASSLSGKANYGYTF. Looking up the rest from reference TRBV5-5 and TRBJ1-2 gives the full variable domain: DAGVTQSPTHLIKTRGQQVTLRCSPISGHKSVSWYQQVLGQGPQFIFQYYEKEERGRGNFPDRFSARQFPNYSSELNVNALLLGDSALYLCASSLSGKANYGYTFGSGTRLTVV.

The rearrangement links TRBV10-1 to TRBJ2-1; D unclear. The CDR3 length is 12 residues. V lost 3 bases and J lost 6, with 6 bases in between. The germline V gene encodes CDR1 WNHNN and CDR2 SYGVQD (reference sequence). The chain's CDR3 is CASSDFGNEQFF. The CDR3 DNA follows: TGCGCCAGCAGTGATTTCGGCAATGAGCAGTTCTTC.

CDR3 residues: CAISEDFPSTDTQYF. The CDR3 DNA is TGTGCCATCAGTGAGGACTTCCCTAGCACAGATACGCAGTATTTT. The chain couples TRBV10-3 to TRBJ2-3; no firm D call. This CDR3 region has 15 residues. Trimming pared 2 bases from V and 0 bases from J, leaving 9 bases between. Germline V gives CDR1 ENHRY, CDR2 SYGVKD.

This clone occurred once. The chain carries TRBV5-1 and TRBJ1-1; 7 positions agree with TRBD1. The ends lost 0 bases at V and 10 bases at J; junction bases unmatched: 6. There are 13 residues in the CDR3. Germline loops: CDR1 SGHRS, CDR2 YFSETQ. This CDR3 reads CASSLDQYRGAFF. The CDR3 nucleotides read TGCGCCAGCAGCTTGGACCAATACAGGGGAGCTTTCTTT.

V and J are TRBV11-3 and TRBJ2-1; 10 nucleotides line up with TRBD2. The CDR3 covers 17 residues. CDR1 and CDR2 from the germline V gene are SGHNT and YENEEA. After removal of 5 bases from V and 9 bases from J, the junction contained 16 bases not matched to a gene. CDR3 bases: TGTGCCAGCAGCACCTCTAGCGGGGGCCCCGTCGGTGGTGAGCAGTTCTTC. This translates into CASSTSSGGPVGGEQFF. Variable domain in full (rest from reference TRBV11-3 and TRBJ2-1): EAGVVQSPRYKIIEKKQPVAFWCNPISGHNTLYWYLQNLGQGPELLIRYENEEAVDDSQLPKDRFSAERLKGVDSTLKIQPAELGDSAVYLCASSTSSGGPVGGEQFFGPGTRLTVL.

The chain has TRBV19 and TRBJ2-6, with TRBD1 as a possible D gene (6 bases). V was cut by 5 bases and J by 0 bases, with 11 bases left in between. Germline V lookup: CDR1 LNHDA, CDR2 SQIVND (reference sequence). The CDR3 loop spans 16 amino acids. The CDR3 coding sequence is TGTGCCAGTAGTCACGGACAGAGCTCTGGGGCCAACGTCCTGACTTTC. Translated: CASSHGQSSGANVLTF.

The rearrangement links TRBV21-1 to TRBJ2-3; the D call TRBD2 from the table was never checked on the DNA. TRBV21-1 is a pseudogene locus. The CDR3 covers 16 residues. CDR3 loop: CASTKGGLTSTDTQYF. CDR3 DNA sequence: TGTGCCAGCACCAAGGGAGGGCTCACTAGCACAGATACGCAGTATTTT.

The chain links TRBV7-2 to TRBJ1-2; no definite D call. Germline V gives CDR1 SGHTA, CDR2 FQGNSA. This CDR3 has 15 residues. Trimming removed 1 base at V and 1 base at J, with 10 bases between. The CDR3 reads CASSLVSDNNYGYTF. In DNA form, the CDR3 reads TGTGCCAGCAGCTTAGTATCGGATAATAACTATGGCTACACCTTC.

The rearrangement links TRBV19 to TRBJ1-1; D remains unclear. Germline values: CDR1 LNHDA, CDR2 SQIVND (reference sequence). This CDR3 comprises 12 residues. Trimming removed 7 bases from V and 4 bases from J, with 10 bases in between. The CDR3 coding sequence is TGTGCCAGTACCACGATTAGCACTGAAGCTTTCTTT. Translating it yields CASTTISTEAFF.

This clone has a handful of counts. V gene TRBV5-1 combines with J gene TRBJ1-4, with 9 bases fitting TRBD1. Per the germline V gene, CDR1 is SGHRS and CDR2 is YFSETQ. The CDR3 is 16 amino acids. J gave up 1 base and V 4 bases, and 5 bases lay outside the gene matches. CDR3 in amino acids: CASSEGQGVTNEKLFF. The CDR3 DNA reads TGCGCCAGCAGCGAGGGACAGGGTGTAACTAATGAAAAACTGTTTTTT.

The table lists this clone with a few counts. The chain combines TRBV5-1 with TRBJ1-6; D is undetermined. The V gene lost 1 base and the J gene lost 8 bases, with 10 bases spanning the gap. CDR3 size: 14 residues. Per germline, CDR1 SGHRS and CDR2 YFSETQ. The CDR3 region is CASSLSGWDSPLHF. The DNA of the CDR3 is TGCGCCAGCAGCTTGTCCGGTTGGGATTCACCCCTCCACTTT.

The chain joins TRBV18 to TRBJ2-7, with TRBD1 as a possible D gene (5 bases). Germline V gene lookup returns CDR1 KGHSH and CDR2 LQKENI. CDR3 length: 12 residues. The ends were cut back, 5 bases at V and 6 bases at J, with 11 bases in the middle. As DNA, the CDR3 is TGTGCCAGCTCAGAAGCAGGGATCGAGCAGTACTTC. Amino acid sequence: CASSEAGIEQYF.

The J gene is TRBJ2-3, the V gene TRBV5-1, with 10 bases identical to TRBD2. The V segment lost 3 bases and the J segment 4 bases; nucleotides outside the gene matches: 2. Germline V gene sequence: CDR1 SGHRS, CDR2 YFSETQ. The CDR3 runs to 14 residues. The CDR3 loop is CASSSGLAADTQYF. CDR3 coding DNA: TGCGCCAGCAGCTCCGGACTAGCGGCAGATACGCAGTATTTT.

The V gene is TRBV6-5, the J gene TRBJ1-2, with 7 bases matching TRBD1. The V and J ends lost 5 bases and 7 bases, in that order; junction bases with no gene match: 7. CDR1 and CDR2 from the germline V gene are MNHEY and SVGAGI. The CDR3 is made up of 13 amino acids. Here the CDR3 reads CASSTNDRAGYTF. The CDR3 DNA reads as TGTGCCAGCAGTACCAACGACAGGGCTGGCTACACCTTC.

Written as DNA, the CDR3 is TGTGCTAGTGCCAGGGGCGGAATGGGAAACACCATATATTTT. It specifies CASARGGMGNTIYF. This chain connects TRBV12-5 to TRBJ1-3; D possibly corresponds to TRBD1 (6 bases). The germline V and J ends were trimmed by 7 bases and 4 bases, with 14 bases remaining between them. CDR3 length: 14 amino acids. Per germline, CDR1 LGHNT and CDR2 FRNRAP.

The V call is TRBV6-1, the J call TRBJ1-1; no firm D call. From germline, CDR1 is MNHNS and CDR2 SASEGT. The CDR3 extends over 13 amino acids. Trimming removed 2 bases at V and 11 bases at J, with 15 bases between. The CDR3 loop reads CASSEQALQEAFF. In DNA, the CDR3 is TGTGCCAGCAGTGAACAGGCTCTCCAGGAGGCTTTCTTT.

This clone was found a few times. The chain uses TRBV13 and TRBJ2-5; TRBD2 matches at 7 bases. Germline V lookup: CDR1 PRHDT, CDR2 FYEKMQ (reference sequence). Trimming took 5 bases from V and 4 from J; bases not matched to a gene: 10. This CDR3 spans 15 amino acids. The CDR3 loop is CASSPSLWGGETQYF. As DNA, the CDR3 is TGTGCCAGCAGCCCCAGCTTATGGGGGGGAGAGACCCAGTACTTC. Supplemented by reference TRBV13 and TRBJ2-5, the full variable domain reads AAGVIQSPRHLIKEKRETATLKCYPIPRHDTVYWYQQGPGQDPQFLISFYEKMQSDKGSIPDRFSAQQFSDYHSELNMSSLELGDSALYFCASSPSLWGGETQYFGPGTRLLVL.

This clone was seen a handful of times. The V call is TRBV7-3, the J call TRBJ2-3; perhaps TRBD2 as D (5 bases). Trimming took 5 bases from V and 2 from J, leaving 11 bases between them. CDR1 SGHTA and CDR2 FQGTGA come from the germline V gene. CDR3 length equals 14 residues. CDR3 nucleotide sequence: TGTGCCAGCAGCATCACGGGGTTCACAGATACGCAGTATTTT. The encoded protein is CASSITGFTDTQYF. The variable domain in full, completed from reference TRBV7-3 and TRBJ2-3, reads GAGVSQTPSNKVTEKGKYVELRCDPISGHTALYWYRQSLGQGPEFLIYFQGTGAADDSGLPNDRFFAVRPEGSVSTLKIQRTERGDSAVYLCASSITGFTDTQYFGPGTRLTVL.

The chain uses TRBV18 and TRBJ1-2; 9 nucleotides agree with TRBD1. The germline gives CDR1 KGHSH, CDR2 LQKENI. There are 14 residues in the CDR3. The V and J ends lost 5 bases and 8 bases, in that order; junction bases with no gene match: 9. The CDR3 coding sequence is TGTGCCAGCTCAGGACAGGGGTTATCAGGCGGCTACACCTTC. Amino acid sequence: CASSGQGLSGGYTF.

The CDR3 DNA reads as TGTGCCAGCCGGGACAGAGGTCGCGGGGGGTATAATGAAAAACTGTTTTTT. Protein sequence: CASRDRGRGGYNEKLFF. The genes are TRBV25-1 and TRBJ1-4, with 7 bases that match TRBD1. The length of the CDR3 is 17 residues. Germline CDR1 and CDR2: MGHDK and SYGVNS. The V gene end was trimmed by 8 bases and the J gene end by 4 bases; junction bases not matched to a gene: 16. Full variable domain (missing parts from reference TRBV25-1 and TRBJ1-4): EADIYQTPRYLVIGTGKKITLECSQTMGHDKMYWYQQDPGMELHLIHYSYGVNSTEKGDLSSESTVSRIRTEHFPLTLESARPSHTSQYLCASRDRGRGGYNEKLFFGSGTQLSVL.

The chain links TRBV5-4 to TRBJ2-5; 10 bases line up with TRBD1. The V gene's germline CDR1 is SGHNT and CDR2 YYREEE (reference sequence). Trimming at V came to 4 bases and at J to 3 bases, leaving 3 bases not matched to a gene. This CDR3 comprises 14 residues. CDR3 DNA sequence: TGTGCCAGCAGCCTTGGGACAGGGGAAGAGACCCAGTACTTC. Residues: CASSLGTGEETQYF.